This T cell receptor beta chain was found in a study of blood T cell repertoires in COVID-19. Study context: Nucleic acid was either cDNA or gDNA, and it came from T cells, B-cell-depleted T cells, or PBMCs.

The CDR3 is 13 amino acids. CDR1 is SQVTM, CDR2 ANQGSEA, per germline. Trimming stripped 2 bases from V and 4 bases from J, with 11 bases between. Authors' data handling: The authors estimated nucleated cell counts from reference gene primer amplification. Sequencing was performed with immunoSEQ multiplex PCR; in TCRdb, only in-frame clones are kept and a portion is missing. V, J and clone size reflect that table, while D and trimming were determined from the DNA. The sample includes over 120,000 clones, around 78% of them seen just once. The sequence came from a woman in her sixties with acute or convalescent COVID-19. The chain combines TRBV29-1 with TRBJ1-1; D unclear. The sample was peripheral blood. The DNA for the CDR3 is TGCAGCGTTGAACGGGTAGGGAGCACTGAAGCTTTCTTT. Translating gives CSVERVGSTEAFF.